A selection of T cell receptor beta chains follows, all from one sample in a study of T cells in Graves' hyperthyroidism and ophthalmopathy. Each CDR3 protein is one row after TCRdb ran MiXCR on the multiplex PCR reads. The sample holds more than 50,000 distinct CDR3 sequences, approximately 50% seen once. The sample taken for sequencing was blood. The receptors originated from a woman aged 60-75 years with Graves' ophthalmopathy. CDR3s include the opening cysteine and the closing phenylalanine or tryptophan. The order of the fields is CDR3 protein, CDR3 DNA, clone size, D gene, V gene, J gene. A D gene is named only where the DNA matches it firmly. A clone size is listed for some rows: how often the clone was seen (once, few, many), or a class if it is expanded.

CASSLRQGAKPQHF	TGTGCCAGCAGCTTGAGGCAGGGGGCTAAGCCCCAGCATTTT	medium-sized	TRBD1	TRBV5-8	TRBJ1-5
CASSESGGDYNEQFF	TGTGCCAGCAGTGAAAGCGGGGGGGATTACAATGAGCAGTTCTTC	.	TRBD2	TRBV6-4	TRBJ2-1
CSTRWRRLGAGGGSSYEQYF	TGCAGTACTAGGTGGCGGAGGTTGGGAGCGGGAGGTGGAAGCTCCTACGAGCAGTACTTC	.	TRBD2	TRBV20-1	TRBJ2-7
CASSPDPNQETQYF	TGCGCCAGCAGTCCGGACCCCAATCAAGAGACCCAGTACTTC	many	.	TRBV4-1	TRBJ2-5
CAIRWDANSPLHF	TGTGCCATCAGATGGGACGCCAATTCACCCCTCCACTTT	.	.	TRBV10-3	TRBJ1-6
CASSLDPPGHLTLGEQYF	TGTGCCAGCAGCTTAGACCCTCCGGGACACCTCACGCTGGGGGAGCAGTACTTC	many	.	TRBV7-6	TRBJ2-7
CASSGTGTGTISNQPQHF	TGTGCCAGCAGTGGAACCGGGACAGGGACCATTAGCAATCAGCCCCAGCATTTT	many	TRBD1	TRBV6-6	TRBJ1-5
CASSRTEGGNSPLHF	TGTGCCAGCAGCCGGACGGAGGGAGGTAATTCACCCCTCCACTTT	many	.	TRBV5-8	TRBJ1-6
CASSKDRVRRGAFF	TGTGCCAGCAGCAAAGACAGGGTTCGGCGGGGAGCTTTCTTT	.	TRBD1	TRBV6-1	TRBJ1-1
CASSKRVRSPLHF	TGTGCCAGCTCAAAAAGGGTACGTTCACCCCTCCACTTT	many	.	TRBV12-3/TRBV12-4	TRBJ1-6
CASSLVRGTGELFF	TGTGCCAGCAGCCTAGTACGCGGGACCGGGGAGCTGTTTTTT	many	.	TRBV14	TRBJ2-2
CSAVGTREETQYF	TGCAGTGCTGTCGGGACTAGGGAAGAGACCCAGTACTTC	.	TRBD2	TRBV20-1	TRBJ2-5
CASSSGLRGTEAFF	TGTGCCAGCAGCTCGGGACTGAGAGGGACTGAAGCTTTCTTT	many	.	TRBV7-9	TRBJ1-1
CASNAPGQGDFYNSPLHF	TGTGCCAGCAACGCCCCGGGACAGGGGGATTTTTATAATTCACCCCTCCACTTT	.	TRBD1	TRBV7-8	TRBJ1-6
CASTPGELGELFF	TGCGCCAGCACGCCAGGGGAGCTCGGGGAGCTGTTTTTT	many	.	TRBV4-1	TRBJ2-2
CASSESAGHPSEQYF	TGTGCCAGCAGTGAATCCGCGGGACACCCCTCCGAGCAGTACTTC	medium-sized	.	TRBV6-1	TRBJ2-7
CASSTDPDRATYSYEQYF	TGTGCCAGTAGCACAGACCCGGACAGGGCGACCTATTCCTACGAGCAGTACTTC	many	TRBD1	TRBV19	TRBJ2-7
CASSVDQVQHF	TGTGCCAGCAGCGTAGACCAGGTCCAGCATTTT	.	.	TRBV9	TRBJ1-5
CSSAGDSQETQYF	TGCAGTTCGGCCGGGGACAGCCAAGAGACCCAGTACTTC	many	TRBD1	TRBV20-1	TRBJ2-5
CASSLGGRTTNTEAFF	TGTGCCAGCAGCTTGGGGGGGCGGACCACAAACACTGAAGCTTTCTTT	.	.	TRBV5-4	TRBJ1-1
CASSSHGLAHEQYF	TGTGCCAGCAGCAGCCACGGGCTAGCCCACGAGCAGTACTTC	.	.	TRBV11-2	TRBJ2-7
CASSLSWVGNTIYF	TGTGCCAGCAGCTTATCCTGGGTAGGAAACACCATATATTTT	many	.	TRBV11-2	TRBJ1-3
CASSFGGAGRETQYF	TGTGCCAGCAGCTTTGGTGGAGCAGGGAGGGAGACCCAGTACTTC	many	.	TRBV7-2	TRBJ2-5
CASRGRSGNTF	TGTGCCAGCCGCGGGCGCTCTGGAAACACCTTC	.	.	TRBV9	TRBJ1-2
CASSPRLAEYQETQYF	TGCGCCAGCAGCCCTAGACTAGCGGAGTACCAAGAGACCCAGTACTTC	many	TRBD2	TRBV5-1	TRBJ2-5
CASRFGQAETQYF	TGTGCCAGCAGATTCGGACAAGCCGAGACCCAGTACTTC	many	.	TRBV6-2/TRBV6-3	TRBJ2-5
CASSRQGYEQSF	TGTGCCAGCAGTAGACAGGGCTACGAGCAGTCCTTC	.	TRBD1	TRBV2	TRBJ2-7
CASSIDGASYNEQFF	TGTGCCAGTAGTATTGACGGGGCCTCCTACAATGAGCAGTTCTTC	.	.	TRBV19	TRBJ2-1
CASSQRGDTQYF	TGTGCCAGCAGTCAGCGGGGAGATACGCAGTATTTT	.	TRBD2	TRBV5-4	TRBJ2-3
CASSIGQGYTIYF	TGCGCCAGCAGCATCGGACAGGGCTACACCATATATTTT	.	TRBD1	TRBV7-2	TRBJ1-3
CASSPRDNSPLHF	TGCGCCAGCAGCCCCAGGGACAACTCACCCCTCCACTTT	many	.	TRBV4-1	TRBJ1-6